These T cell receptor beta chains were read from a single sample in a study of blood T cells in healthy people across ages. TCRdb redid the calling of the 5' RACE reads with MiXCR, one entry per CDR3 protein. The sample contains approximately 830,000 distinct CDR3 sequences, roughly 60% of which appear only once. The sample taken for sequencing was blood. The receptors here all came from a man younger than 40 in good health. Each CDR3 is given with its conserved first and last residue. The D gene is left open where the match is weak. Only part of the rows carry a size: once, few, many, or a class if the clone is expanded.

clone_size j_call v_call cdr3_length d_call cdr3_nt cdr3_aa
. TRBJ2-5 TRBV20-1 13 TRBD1 TGCAGTGATCGACAGGGAATGGGAGAGACCCAGTACTTC CSDRQGMGETQYF
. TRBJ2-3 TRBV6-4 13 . TGTGCCAGCAGTGCTTCGTCGGAAGATACGCAGTATTTT CASSASSEDTQYF
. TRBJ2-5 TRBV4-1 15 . TGCGCCAGCAGCCAAGCCCAGGGCAGCGGAGAGACCCAGTACTTC CASSQAQGSGETQYF
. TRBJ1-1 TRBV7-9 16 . TGTGCCAGCAGCCCCCGGGCAGGGGTGAGATGGACTGAAGCTTTCTTT CASSPRAGVRWTEAFF
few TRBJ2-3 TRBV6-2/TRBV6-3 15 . TGTGCCAGCAGTTACTCACCACCGGGGGTGGATACGCAGTATTTT CASSYSPPGVDTQYF
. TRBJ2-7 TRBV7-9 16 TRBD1 TGTGCCAGCAGCCCAGGCCGGGACAGGCCATACTACGAGCAGTACTTC CASSPGRDRPYYEQYF
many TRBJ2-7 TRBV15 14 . TGTGCCACCAGCAGACAAGGGGGTGGCTACGAGCAGTACTTC CATSRQGGGYEQYF
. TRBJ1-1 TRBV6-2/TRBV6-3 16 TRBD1 TGTGCCAGCAGTCCCCCCCCGGGGACAGCGAACACTGAAGCTTTCTTT CASSPPPGTANTEAFF
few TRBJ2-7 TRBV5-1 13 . TGCGCCAGCAGCACCGGACAAATCAACGAGCAGTACTTC CASSTGQINEQYF
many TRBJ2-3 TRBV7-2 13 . TGTGCCAGCAGCTACAGGGTTACAGATACGCAGTATTTT CASSYRVTDTQYF
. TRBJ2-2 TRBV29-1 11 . TGCAGCGTTGGCCGAACCGGGGAGCTGTTTTTT CSVGRTGELFF
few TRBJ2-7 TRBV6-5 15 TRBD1 TGTGCCAGCAGTTACTCCGGGACAGGGGGACACGAGCAGTACTTC CASSYSGTGGHEQYF
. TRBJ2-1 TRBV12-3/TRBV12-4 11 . TGTGCCAGCAGTCCCATGAATGAGCAGTTCTTC CASSPMNEQFF
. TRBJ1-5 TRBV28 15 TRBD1 TGTGCCAGCAGGCCCGACAGGGGCGGACTTCAGCCCCAGCATTTT CASRPDRGGLQPQHF
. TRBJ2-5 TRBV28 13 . TGTGCCAGCAGTTTAATGTACCAAGAGACCCAGTACTTC CASSLMYQETQYF
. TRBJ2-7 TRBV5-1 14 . TGCGCCAGCAGCTTGGATGGAGGAAGATACGAGCAGTACTTC CASSLDGGRYEQYF
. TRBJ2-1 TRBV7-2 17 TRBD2 TGTGCCAGCAGCTTACCGACTAGCGTTGGCTCCTACAATGAGCAGTTCTTC CASSLPTSVGSYNEQFF
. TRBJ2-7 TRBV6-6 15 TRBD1 TGTGCCAGCCAGAAACCGGGACAGGGTGACTACGAGCAGTACTTC CASQKPGQGDYEQYF
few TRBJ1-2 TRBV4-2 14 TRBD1 TGTGCCAGCAGCCCCGACAGGGGGTTTACTGGCTACACCTTC CASSPDRGFTGYTF
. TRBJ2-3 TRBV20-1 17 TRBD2 TGCAGTGCTAGAGATCTCCGGCGGGGGGGCGTATCAGATACGCAGTATTTT CSARDLRRGGVSDTQYF
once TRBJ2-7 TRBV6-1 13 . TGTGCCAGCAGTGAATCTATAACGTACGAGCAGTACTTC CASSESITYEQYF
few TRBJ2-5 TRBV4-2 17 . TGTGCCAGCAGCCAAGGTCTGCCTAATGGGTTTTTGGAGACCCAGTACTTC CASSQGLPNGFLETQYF
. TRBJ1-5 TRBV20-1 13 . TGCAGTGCTTCCAGGCCAGGTCATCAGCCCCAGCATTTT CSASRPGHQPQHF
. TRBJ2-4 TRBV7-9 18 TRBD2 TGTGCCAGCAGCCAACCCCGTCCTAGCGGGCTAGCCAAAAACATTCAGTACTTC CASSQPRPSGLAKNIQYF
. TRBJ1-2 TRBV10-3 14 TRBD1 TGTGCCATCAGGGGACAGGAGCCTAACTATGGCTACACCTTC CAIRGQEPNYGYTF
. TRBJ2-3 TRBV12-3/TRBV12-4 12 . TGTGCCAGCAGACGAAGCACAGATACGCAGTATTTT CASRRSTDTQYF
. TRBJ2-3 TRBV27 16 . TGTGCCAGCAGTTTCATAGGAACCTTCAGCACAGATACGCAGTATTTT CASSFIGTFSTDTQYF
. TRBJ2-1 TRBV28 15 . TGTGCCAGCACCGCACTGGGGGCCACCTACAATGAGCAGTTCTTC CASTALGATYNEQFF
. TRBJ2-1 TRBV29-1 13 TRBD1 TGCAGCGTTGTGTGGACAGGGAACGATGAGCAGTTCTTC CSVVWTGNDEQFF
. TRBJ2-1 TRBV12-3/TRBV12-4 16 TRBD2 TGTGCCAGCCGGACTAGCGGGGCCGTCCCGGTGAATGAGCAGTTCTTC CASRTSGAVPVNEQFF
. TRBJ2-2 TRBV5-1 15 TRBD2 TGCGCCAGCAGCACCGTGCCGGGACTAAACGGGGAGCTGTTTTTT CASSTVPGLNGELFF
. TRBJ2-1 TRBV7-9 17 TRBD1 TGTGCCAGCAGCTCACCCGGGACAGGGAGTCATCGGGGTGAGCAGTTCTTC CASSSPGTGSHRGEQFF
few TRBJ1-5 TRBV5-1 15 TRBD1 TGCGCCAGCAGCTTGACAGGGGTTAGCAATCAGTCCCAGCATTTT CASSLTGVSNQSQHF
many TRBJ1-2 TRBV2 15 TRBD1 TGTGCCAGCAGTGAGGCAGGGGGCGCCTCCTATGGCTACACCTTC CASSEAGGASYGYTF
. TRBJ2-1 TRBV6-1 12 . TGTGCCAGCAGTAAGCAGGGTCATGAGCAGTTCTTC CASSKQGHEQFF
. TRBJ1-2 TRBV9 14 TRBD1 TGTGCCAGCAGCATGGGACAGGGTCTGCTTGGCTACACCTTC CASSMGQGLLGYTF
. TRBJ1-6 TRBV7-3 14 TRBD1 TGTGCCAGCAGCGAACAGGGGGCGCGGTCACCCCTCCACTTT CASSEQGARSPLHF
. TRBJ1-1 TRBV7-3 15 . TGTGCCAGCAGCCCCCATGGGTTGCGGAACACTGAAGCTTTCTTT CASSPHGLRNTEAFF
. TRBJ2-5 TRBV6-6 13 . TGTGCCAGCAGCAGACAGGAAGGAGAGACCCAGTACTTC CASSRQEGETQYF
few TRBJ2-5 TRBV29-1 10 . TGCAGCGGGGGGCCAGAGACCCAGTACTTC CSGGPETQYF
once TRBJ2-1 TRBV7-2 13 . TGTGCCAGCACCCAGCTGGGGTTAGGTGAGCAGTTCTTC CASTQLGLGEQFF
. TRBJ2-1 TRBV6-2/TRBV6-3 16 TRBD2 TGTGCCAGCAGAAGACTAGCGGGGGGGTTCTACAATGAGCAGTTCTTC CASRRLAGGFYNEQFF
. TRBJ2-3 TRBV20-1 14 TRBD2 TGCAGTGCGACCGGGGGGACTAGCACAGATACGCAGTATTTT CSATGGTSTDTQYF